One T cell receptor (beta chain) is described in this entry. Its antigen target is currently unknown. No qualities accompany the bases; no much larger clone lies one base away. The donors were included in the validation cohort of 120 subjects, a group kept apart from the roughly 670-subject first cohort. The germline V gene sets CDR1 to SGHVS and CDR2 to FQNEAQ. Including the terminal cysteine and phenylalanine, the CDR3 comprises 17 residues. The CDR3 DNA has 51 bases and is translated from base 1. V loses 5 bases of germline sequence and J loses 3 bases, and the interval between the two ends is 23 bases. The sample originates from a study of cytomegalovirus exposure and HLA in healthy donors (dated by TCRdb to about 2017). Regarding the study in general: The approximately 710 repertoires of the first cohort and the 110 or so validation repertoires were produced on the same platform, according to a later analysis. The study aimed to test whether cataloging public T cell receptors could reveal signatures of past pathogen exposure. A separate validation cohort of some 130 different subjects was used in addition to the 666-subject first cohort. High-throughput TCR immunosequencing, statistical association of individual TCRs with disease status, and machine learning were combined to predict cytomegalovirus infection status. What the work shows at the level of the full study, not this receptor alone: Of the cluster scores, about 94% were above 0 in a later analysis, which found that TCRs clustered in the first cohort also tended to co-occur in the 120 or so validation repertoires. All 120 or so repertoires were used to score co-occurrence in the validation cohort in a later analysis, because that analysis had no HLA typing for the cohort. The study gave a list of under 200 TCR beta chains associated with cytomegalovirus. The authors suggested that the approach could potentially be generalized to other disease states and immunological phenotypes. Across donors, most TCR sequences were observed very rarely, whereas some public TCRs were present in many individuals. A few of the identified cytomegalovirus-associated TCR beta chains were confirmed in vitro to be specific for cytomegalovirus antigens. Cytomegalovirus status was reported to be diagnosed by the classifier with high specificity and sensitivity in both the original and validation cohorts.

The library relied on the immunoSEQ multiplex PCR assay. Per the authors' processing: A statistical classification framework was developed to diagnose cytomegalovirus status using the catalog of TCR beta chain sequences. In its TCRdb copy, this immuneACCESS table keeps in-frame sequences only and misses some clones. Where compared with another copy, unresolved V genes explain less than half of these, and the others have no known cause. V, J and clone size are taken as reported in that table, and D and trimming were inferred from the DNA itself. The sample includes 100,000 or so clones, with approximately 94% observed a single time. The ten largest clones represent 0.8% to 0.9% of the sample.

The clonotype was recovered from a woman under 30 in good health and CMV-seronegative. Recombination connected TRBV7-8 to TRBJ2-7, and TRBD1 may be the D gene, going by 5 matching bases. Source material: PBMCs. The DNA sequence follows: TGTGCCAGCAGCCAAGGAACAGGCACTAAACATCTCTACGAGCAGTACTTC. It is translated as CASSQGTGTKHLYEQYF. Beyond the CDR3, the reference TRBV7-8 and TRBJ2-7 genes provide the residues; the full variable domain reads: GAGVSQSPRYKVAKRGQDVALRCDPISGHVSLFWYQQALGQGPEFLTYFQNEAQLDKSGLPSDRFFAERPEGSVSTLKIQRTQQEDSAVYLCASSQGTGTKHLYEQYFGPGTRLTVT.